This T cell receptor beta chain was sequenced in a study of control samples from healthy donors and cancer patients. Germline V CDR1 and CDR2: GTSNPN, SVGIG (reference sequence). Trimming took off 6 bases at V and 8 bases at J, with 16 bases between the two ends. The CDR3 is made up of 12 amino acids. The protocol was immunoSEQ multiplex PCR, while the TCRdb copy is restricted to in-frame clones and leaves out a portion. The sample holds 130,000 or so clones; more than 70% are singletons and the top ten take about 3.4%. The source of this sequence is a man aged 45-65 years in good health. The sample comprised blood. The chain employs TRBV30 and TRBJ1-2; D gene ambiguous. This CDR3 reads CACSVLFGGYTF. In DNA, the CDR3 is TGTGCCTGCAGCGTTCTCTTCGGGGGCTACACCTTC. Using reference TRBV30 and TRBJ1-2 for the parts outside the CDR3, the full variable domain is SQTIHQWPATLVQPVGSPLSLECTVEGTSNPNLYWYRQAAGRGLQLLFYSVGIGQISSEVPQNLSASRPQDRQFILSSKKLLLSDSGFYLCACSVLFGGYTFGSGTRLTVV.